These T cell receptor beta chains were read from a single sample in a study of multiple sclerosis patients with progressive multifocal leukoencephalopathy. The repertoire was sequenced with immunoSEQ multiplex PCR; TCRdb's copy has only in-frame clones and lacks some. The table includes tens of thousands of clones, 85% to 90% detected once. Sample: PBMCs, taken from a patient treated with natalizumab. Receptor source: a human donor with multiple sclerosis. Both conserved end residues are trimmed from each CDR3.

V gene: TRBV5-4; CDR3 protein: ASSLAGISSYNEQF
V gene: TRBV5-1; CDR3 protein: ASSLGGSGNTEAF
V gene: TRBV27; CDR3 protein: ASSLYEYNEQF
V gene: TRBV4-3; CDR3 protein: ASSQDVRTDTQY
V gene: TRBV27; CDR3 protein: ASSLIKGGDRHNEQF
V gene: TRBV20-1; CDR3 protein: SARWQGRAF
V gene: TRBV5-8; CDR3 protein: ASSWTNFPGHEQF
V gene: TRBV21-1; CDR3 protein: ASSKARETVNQPQH
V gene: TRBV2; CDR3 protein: ASSEEAEQY
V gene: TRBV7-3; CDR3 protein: ASSLIGTQHRDTQY
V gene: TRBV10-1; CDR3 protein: ASSVGFHTEAF
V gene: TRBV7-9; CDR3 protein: AATRDYNEQF
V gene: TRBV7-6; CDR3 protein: ASSRGLAGGQEQF
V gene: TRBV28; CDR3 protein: ASSLSSTGAVANYGYT
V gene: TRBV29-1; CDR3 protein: SARRDLGYNEQF
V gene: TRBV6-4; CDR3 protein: ASSDSNIAGGRSEQF
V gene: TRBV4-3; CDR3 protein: ASSQDLGQGLYEQY